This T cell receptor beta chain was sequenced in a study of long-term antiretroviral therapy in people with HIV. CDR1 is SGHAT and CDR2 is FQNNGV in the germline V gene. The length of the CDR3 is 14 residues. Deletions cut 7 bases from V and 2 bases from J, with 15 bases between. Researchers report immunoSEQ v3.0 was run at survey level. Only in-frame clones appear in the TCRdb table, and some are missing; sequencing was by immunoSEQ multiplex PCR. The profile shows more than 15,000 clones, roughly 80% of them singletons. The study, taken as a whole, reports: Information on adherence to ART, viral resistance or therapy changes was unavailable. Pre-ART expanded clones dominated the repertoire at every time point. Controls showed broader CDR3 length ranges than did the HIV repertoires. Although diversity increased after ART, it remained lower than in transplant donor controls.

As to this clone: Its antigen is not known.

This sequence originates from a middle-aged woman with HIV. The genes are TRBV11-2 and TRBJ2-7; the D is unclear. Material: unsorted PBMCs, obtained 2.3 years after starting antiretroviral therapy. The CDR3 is CASNLEYGAYEQYF. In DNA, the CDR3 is TGTGCCAGCAACTTGGAATATGGGGCCTACGAGCAGTACTTC.